This TCR beta chain emerged from a study of blood T cell repertoires in COVID-19. Study summary: COVID-19 samples from acute and convalescent phases originated in the United States, Italy and Spain. Nucleic acid was either cDNA or gDNA, and it came from T cells, B-cell-depleted T cells, or PBMCs.

This clone was observed a single time. Original processing notes: Reference gene primer amplification yielded estimated nucleated cell counts. Some clones are missing from TCRdb's copy, which holds only in-frame ones; the method was immunoSEQ multiplex PCR. V, J and clone size reflect that table, while D and trimming were determined from the DNA. The table includes about 42,000 clones, roughly 89% detected once. V was shortened by 3 bases and J by 0 bases, with 8 bases between the two germline ends. Germline values: CDR1 SGHVS, CDR2 FQNEAQ. CDR3 length equals 15 residues. The sample was peripheral blood. J is TRBJ1-4 and V is TRBV7-8; D remains unclear. The TCR sequence derives from a human donor in a cohort sampled during active COVID-19. CDR3 coding DNA: TGTGCCAGCAGCTTCAACAGTGCAACTAATGAAAAACTGTTTTTT. Its protein product is CASSFNSATNEKLFF. Together with reference TRBV7-8 and TRBJ1-4, the CDR3 gives the full variable domain: GAGVSQSPRYKVAKRGQDVALRCDPISGHVSLFWYQQALGQGPEFLTYFQNEAQLDKSGLPSDRFFAERPEGSVSTLKIQRTQQEDSAVYLCASSFNSATNEKLFFGSGTQLSVL.